The T cell receptor (beta chain) described here comes from a study of T cell responses to AZD1222 COVID-19 vaccine. Study results and caveats: Seropositive at baseline were only a handful of AZD1222 recipients. The breadth and depth of Spike-specific TCRs increased once two AZD1222 doses had been given. Reportedly, nearly half the spike-specific TCRs target unmutated variant regions. At 160-218 and 743-854, vaccine-associated CD4 TCRs were dominant, and they spanned spike.

Assay used: immunoSEQ multiplex PCR; TCRdb lists only in-frame clones, some missing. The table shows roughly 130,000 clones, with approximately 94% occurring only once. This CDR3 contains 17 residues. V lost 9 bases to trimming and J lost 3 bases; unmatched junction nucleotides: 11. Germline values: CDR1 SGHRS, CDR2 YFSETQ. Concerning this clone itself: No antigen is known for it.

V gene TRBV5-1 combines with J gene TRBJ2-3; 15 bases map to TRBD2. The sequences come from peripheral blood, collected on day 0 of AZD1222 vaccination. The sequence was obtained from an adult in good health. The CDR3 nucleotides read TGCGCCACCACGCCGGGACTAGCGGGAGGAGCGACAGATACGCAGTATTTT. The encoded protein is CATTPGLAGGATDTQYF.